These T cell receptor beta chains were read from a single sample in a study of blood T cell repertoires in COVID-19. Only in-frame clones appear in the TCRdb table, and some are missing; sequencing was by immunoSEQ multiplex PCR. The repertoire consists of around 360,000 clones, with about 89% occurring once and the leading ten covering 8.5% to 12%. Input material: peripheral blood. These receptors all come from a woman between 25 and 40 years old with COVID-19, enrolled during active disease. CDR3s include the opening cysteine and the closing phenylalanine or tryptophan. The D gene is left open where the match is weak. The listing skips clone size in some rows; elsewhere it reads once, few, many or a size class.

j_call clone_size d_call v_call cdr3_nt cdr3_aa
TRBJ2-1 - TRBD2 TRBV5-1 TGCGCCAGCAGCTCCCCCAATACTAGCGGGAGGGCCAGCGATGAGCAGTTCTTC CASSSPNTSGRASDEQFF
TRBJ1-1 - - TRBV21-1 TGTGCCAGCAGCAAAGTTAGAGGGCAGAACACTGAAGCTTTCTTT CASSKVRGQNTEAFF
TRBJ2-3 - TRBD2 TRBV5-4 TGTGCCAGCAGCTTGGCTAGCGGTCCAGATACGCAGTATTTT CASSLASGPDTQYF
TRBJ2-1 - TRBD2 TRBV5-4 TGTGCCAGCAGCTTGGGACTAGCGGGAGGAACTGAGCAGTTCTTC CASSLGLAGGTEQFF
TRBJ2-1 - - TRBV11-2 TGTGCCAGCAGCCCCGGACGGACTTTCGGCAATGAGCAGTTCTTC CASSPGRTFGNEQFF
TRBJ2-1 once TRBD2 TRBV7-9 TGTGCCAGCAGCTTACTAGCGGGAGGGCCAGACGGCAATGAGCAGTTCTTC CASSLLAGGPDGNEQFF
TRBJ2-1 - TRBD2 TRBV3-1/TRBV3-2 TGTGCCAGCAGCCCGGGACTAGCGGGATTGAATGAGCAGTTCTTC CASSPGLAGLNEQFF
TRBJ2-1 - - TRBV4-2 TGTGCCAGCAGCCAAGATTGGCTAGCCGATGAGCAGTTCTTC CASSQDWLADEQFF
TRBJ2-3 - - TRBV4-1 TGCGCCAGCAGCCAACATGGGGGCGCAGACACAGATACGCAGTATTTT CASSQHGGADTDTQYF
TRBJ2-1 - - TRBV10-2 TGCGCCAGCAGTGAACAAAGTTCCTACAATGAGCAGTTCTTC CASSEQSSYNEQFF